Here is one TCR beta chain with its context. The antigen remains undetermined. Data came from immunoSEQ multiplex PCR; TCRdb stores just in-frame clones and leaves some out. The profile shows hundreds of thousands of clones, around 96% of them singletons. This record belongs to a study of shared clonotypes between healthy human individuals. Broader study findings: Genetic and exposure-history diversity was limited by the few donors.

Naive CD8 cells lacked CD45RO and underwent positive selection for CCR7, leaving out terminally differentiated effector memory CD45RA+ cells. This CDR3 comprises 13 residues. Germline CDR1 is MNHEY and CDR2 is SMNVEV (reference sequence). V dropped 8 bases and J dropped 7 bases, with 14 bases sitting between them. This chain joins TRBV27 and TRBJ1-4; D uncertain. The sequence was collected from a woman between 25 and 40 years old in good health. Input material: naive CD8+ T cells sorted from blood. CDR3 loop: CASGPNKGEKLFF. CDR3 bases: TGTGCCAGCGGCCCCAACAAAGGTGAAAAACTGTTTTTT.